What follows are 27 T cell receptor beta chains derived from one specimen sequenced in a study of blood T cell repertoires in COVID-19. This table comes from immunoSEQ multiplex PCR, and its TCRdb copy is limited to in-frame clones, with some not included. The sample contains more than 250,000 clones, around 87% of which appear only once. Sequencing was done on a sample of PBMCs or T cells enriched from blood (not recorded which). The receptors shown here come from a woman aged 25 to 39 who had recovered from COVID-19.

The V and J genes are TRBV6-5 and TRBJ2-3, with 10 bases aligning to TRBD2. Germline V gene sequence: CDR1 MNHEY, CDR2 SVGAGI. The V and J ends lost 0 bases and 4 bases, in that order; junction bases with no gene match: 4. The length of the CDR3 is 16 residues. DNA for the CDR3: TGTGCCAGCAGTTACTCAACTAGCGGGGATTCAGATACGCAGTATTTT. It specifies CASSYSTSGDSDTQYF.

The V gene is TRBV28, the J gene TRBJ2-7, with D perhaps TRBD1 (5 bases). CDR3 size: 14 residues. V was pared by 6 bases and J by 3 bases, with 15 bases between. Germline V gives CDR1 MDHEN, CDR2 SYDVKM. The CDR3 reads CASRAAGMIYEQYF. DNA of the CDR3: TGTGCCAGCAGGGCGGCAGGGATGATCTACGAGCAGTACTTC. The variable domain in full, completed from reference TRBV28 and TRBJ2-7, reads DVKVTQSSRYLVKRTGEKVFLECVQDMDHENMFWYRQDPGLGLRLIYFSYDVKMKEKGDIPEGYSVSREKKERFSLILESASTNQTSMYLCASRAAGMIYEQYFGPGTRLTVT.

This sequence joins TRBV2 and TRBJ1-1; TRBD1 matches 8 bases. Germline V gives CDR1 SNHLY, CDR2 FYNNEI. Germline trimming cut 8 bases from V and 2 bases from J; bases unmatched to any gene: 4. The CDR3 runs 13 residues. CDR3 sequence reads: CASRTGRNTEAFF. The CDR3, as DNA: TGTGCCAGCCGGACAGGGCGTAACACTGAAGCTTTCTTT.

This rearrangement joins TRBV28 to TRBJ1-3; D is undetermined. CDR1 and CDR2 (germline): MDHEN, SYDVKM. CDR3 length: 16 amino acids. With 6 bases removed from V and 2 bases from J, the gap between germline ends came to 17 bases. DNA of the CDR3: TGTGCCAGCAGGATTAGACAAATGGTGGCTGGAAACACCATATATTTT. This translates into CASRIRQMVAGNTIYF.

This clone appeared a single time. This chain joins TRBV12-2 and TRBJ2-5; the tabulated D call, TRBD2, remains unverified against the DNA. TRBV12-2 is recorded as a pseudogene. The CDR3 loop spans 13 amino acids. The CDR3 spells CASPPPGGLAQYF. CDR3 nucleotide sequence: TGTGCAAGTCCCCCCCCGGGGGGGCTTGCCCAGTACTTC.

V is TRBV19 and J is TRBJ1-6; 8 bases line up with TRBD1. Germline CDR1 LNHDA, CDR2 SQIVND (reference sequence). The CDR3 is made up of 14 amino acids. J was trimmed by 10 bases and V by 4 bases; bases with no gene match: 6. CDR3 sequence reads: CASSRGQVGSPLHF. In DNA, the CDR3 is TGTGCCAGTAGTAGGGGACAGGTTGGGTCACCCCTCCACTTT. The full variable domain, its missing parts supplied by reference TRBV19 and TRBJ1-6, is DGGITQSPKYLFRKEGQNVTLSCEQNLNHDAMYWYRQDPGQGLRLIYYSQIVNDFQKGDIAEGYSVSREKKESFPLTVTSAQKNPTAFYLCASSRGQVGSPLHFGNGTRLTVT.

The genes are TRBV6-5 and TRBJ2-7; D remains unclear. This CDR3 is built from 13 residues. Germline lookup yields CDR1 MNHEY and CDR2 SVGAGI. V lost 6 bases and J 3 bases, leaving 12 bases between the germline ends. CDR3 loop: CASSRSRDYEQYF. CDR3 DNA: TGTGCCAGCAGCCGGAGCCGAGACTACGAGCAGTACTTC.

The chain carries TRBV6-5 and TRBJ1-2, with a possible D match to TRBD1 (5 bases). The CDR3 spans 16 residues. The V end lost 0 bases, the J end lost 5 bases, and 16 bases lay between the germline ends. Germline CDR1 MNHEY, CDR2 SVGAGI. CDR3 sequence: CASSYSAGLGGYGYTF. The CDR3 DNA follows: TGTGCCAGCAGTTACTCAGCGGGGCTTGGGGGATATGGCTACACCTTC.

In this sample, this clone turned up once. This rearrangement joins TRBV4-1 to TRBJ1-2; D ambiguous. With 1 base removed from V and 2 bases from J, the gap between germline ends came to 5 bases. This CDR3 has 13 amino acids. Germline V gives CDR1 MGHRA, CDR2 YSYEKL. The CDR3, as DNA: TGCGCCAGCAGCCAAGGCGGGAACTATGGCTACACCTTC. Translation gives CASSQGGNYGYTF.

The rearrangement joins TRBV4-1 to TRBJ2-7; tentatively, D is TRBD1 (6 bases). Per the germline V gene, CDR1 is MGHRA and CDR2 is YSYEKL. The CDR3 loop spans 14 amino acids. V lost 5 bases and J lost 7, with 18 bases in between. CDR3 amino acids: CASSSTGLAGEQYF. CDR3 nucleotide sequence: TGCGCCAGCAGCTCTACAGGGTTGGCAGGGGAGCAGTACTTC.

CDR3 nucleotide sequence: TGTGCCAGCAGCGTAGGGGGTTCAGGGGTCACCGGGGAGCTGTTTTTT. As protein: CASSVGGSGVTGELFF. The V gene is TRBV9, the J gene TRBJ2-2; TRBD1 might be the D (6 bases). V was clipped by 0 bases and J by 4 bases, with 13 bases between them. CDR3 length: 16 residues. CDR1 and CDR2 (germline): SGDLS, YYNGEE.

The V and J genes are TRBV6-5 and TRBJ2-5; D perhaps matches TRBD2 (5 bases). Trimming removed 5 bases from V and 4 bases from J, with 17 bases in between. Germline loops: CDR1 MNHEY, CDR2 SVGAGI. The CDR3 consists of 15 residues. DNA for the CDR3: TGTGCCAGCAGTCCCTACGAAGGGCGGGCAGAGACCCAGTACTTC. Its protein is CASSPYEGRAETQYF.

The chain couples TRBV27 to TRBJ2-7; no clear D. Trimming stripped 4 bases from V and 2 bases from J, with 12 bases between. Germline CDR1 reads MNHEY; CDR2 reads SMNVEV (reference sequence). This CDR3 comprises 14 residues. The CDR3 is CASSWSAATYEQYF. DNA of the CDR3: TGTGCCAGCAGTTGGTCGGCGGCGACCTACGAGCAGTACTTC.

CDR3 protein: CSASGGGARETQYF. DNA for the CDR3: TGCAGTGCTAGTGGCGGGGGGGCCCGAGAGACCCAGTACTTC. The chain combines TRBV20-1 with TRBJ2-5; 9 bases fit TRBD2. CDR1 is DFQATT and CDR2 is SNEGSKA in the germline V gene (reference sequence). The CDR3 contains 14 residues. V shed 3 bases and J 4 bases; nucleotides not matched to a gene: 6.

The V and J genes are TRBV29-1 and TRBJ1-2; D is possibly TRBD1 (6 bases). Germline CDR1 reads SQVTM; CDR2 reads ANQGSEA. The germline V and J ends were trimmed by 1 base and 6 bases, with 18 bases remaining between them. The CDR3 extends over 15 amino acids. Here the CDR3 DNA reads TGCAGCGTTGAAGTCGTCCCGACAGGTTCGGATGGCTACACCTTC. Protein: CSVEVVPTGSDGYTF.

Notes on this clone: Other nucleotide sequences from this sample produce the same CDR3. V and J are TRBV19 and TRBJ1-5; D might be TRBD1 (6 bases). Looked up from germline, CDR1 is LNHDA and CDR2 is SQIVND (reference sequence). The CDR3 is 16 amino acids. V lost 1 base and J 2 bases, leaving 12 bases between the germline ends. In DNA form, the CDR3 reads TGTGCCAGTAGTATAGTCGGAGGGGGGGGCAATCAGCCCCAGCATTTT. Translation gives CASSIVGGGGNQPQHF.

The V and J genes are TRBV5-5 and TRBJ1-1, with unresolved D. V lost 1 base and J lost 6, with 7 bases in between. This CDR3 spans 12 amino acids. Germline V gene lookup returns CDR1 SGHKS and CDR2 YYEKEE (reference sequence). The CDR3 nucleotides are TGTGCCAGCAGCTTGACATCGTCTGAAGCTTTCTTT. Amino acids: CASSLTSSEAFF.

This rearrangement joins TRBV19 to TRBJ2-4; 10 nucleotides agree with TRBD1. This CDR3 is built from 17 residues. J lost 1 base, V lost 2 bases, and 5 bases had no gene match. CDR1 is LNHDA and CDR2 is SQIVND in the germline V gene (reference sequence). CDR3 sequence: CASSIPGQGLAKNIQYF. The CDR3 DNA reads as TGTGCCAGTAGTATACCGGGACAGGGGTTGGCCAAAAACATTCAGTACTTC.

This sequence joins TRBV4-2 and TRBJ1-2; unclear D gene. CDR1 and CDR2 from the germline V gene are LGHNA and YNFKEQ. V gave up 0 bases and J gave up 4 bases, with 9 bases separating them. CDR3 length: 14 amino acids. CDR3 residues: CASSQEVGGYGYTF. In nucleotides, the CDR3 is TGTGCCAGCAGCCAAGAGGTCGGCGGCTATGGCTACACCTTC.

The rearrangement uses TRBV19 and TRBJ1-3, with 8 bases matching TRBD1. The CDR3 spans 16 residues. The V segment lost 5 bases and the J segment 2 bases; nucleotides outside the gene matches: 8. Germline lookup yields CDR1 LNHDA and CDR2 SQIVND (reference sequence). The CDR3 here is CASSHLQTGAGNTIYF. The DNA for the CDR3 is TGTGCCAGTAGTCACCTCCAGACAGGGGCTGGAAACACCATATATTTT. The full variable domain, rest sourced from reference TRBV19 and TRBJ1-3, is DGGITQSPKYLFRKEGQNVTLSCEQNLNHDAMYWYRQDPGQGLRLIYYSQIVNDFQKGDIAEGYSVSREKKESFPLTVTSAQKNPTAFYLCASSHLQTGAGNTIYFGEGSWLTVV.

V gene TRBV4-2 combines with J gene TRBJ1-2; D remains unclear. The V gene lost 6 bases and the J gene lost 1 base, with 15 bases spanning the gap. The germline V gene encodes CDR1 LGHNA and CDR2 YNFKEQ. The CDR3 is 15 amino acids. The CDR3, as DNA: TGTGCCAGCAGTTACCAGGCAGATGTTAACTATGGCTACACCTTC. This sequence encodes CASSYQADVNYGYTF.

CDR3 in DNA: TGTGCCAGCAGTTTACAGGGGGCCACTGAAGCTTTCTTT. It specifies CASSLQGATEAFF. The genes are TRBV12-3 or TRBV12-4 and TRBJ1-1; 8 positions match TRBD1. V was clipped by 2 bases and J by 4 bases; unmatched bases: 0. The CDR3 sequence is 13 residues long.

The chain uses TRBV28 and TRBJ1-1, with a tentative D call TRBD1 (6 bases). Trimming removed 8 bases from V and 4 bases from J, with 23 bases in between. Germline assignment: CDR1 MDHEN and CDR2 SYDVKM. The CDR3 length is 16 residues. The CDR3 bases are TGTGCCAGCCGCTCCGGGTCAGGGGTGACAGGCACTGAAGCTTTCTTT. It codes for CASRSGSGVTGTEAFF.

V usage is TRBV19 and J usage is TRBJ1-1, with D possibly matching TRBD1 (5 bases). Per germline, CDR1 LNHDA and CDR2 SQIVND (reference sequence). The CDR3 extends over 13 amino acids. V was trimmed by 4 bases and J by 1 base, leaving 7 bases between them. The CDR3 DNA reads TGTGCCAGTAGTAAGCAGGGGAACACTGAAGCTTTCTTT. Translation: CASSKQGNTEAFF. The full variable domain, rest sourced from reference TRBV19 and TRBJ1-1, is DGGITQSPKYLFRKEGQNVTLSCEQNLNHDAMYWYRQDPGQGLRLIYYSQIVNDFQKGDIAEGYSVSREKKESFPLTVTSAQKNPTAFYLCASSKQGNTEAFFGQGTRLTVV.

The CDR3 region has the DNA TGTGCCAGCAGGGGGTTGACAGGGATACGCGAAAAACTGTTTTTT. Its translation is CASRGLTGIREKLFF. The J gene is TRBJ1-4, the V gene TRBV6-5; 7 bases are shared with TRBD1. This CDR3 has 15 amino acids. J was trimmed by 8 bases and V by 6 bases; bases with no gene match: 12. Germline lookup yields CDR1 MNHEY and CDR2 SVGAGI.

The chain is built from TRBV4-2 and TRBJ2-3; D is perhaps TRBD1 (6 bases). CDR3 length: 16 residues. Deletions cut 1 base from V and 4 bases from J, with 15 bases between. Germline CDR1 LGHNA, CDR2 YNFKEQ. CDR3 in amino acids: CASSQVAQGEADTQYF. In DNA, the CDR3 is TGTGCCAGCAGCCAAGTAGCACAGGGAGAAGCAGATACGCAGTATTTT.

The gene calls are TRBV7-3 and TRBJ2-3, with TRBD1 identical over 12 bases. The V and J ends lost 2 bases and 6 bases, in that order; junction bases with no gene match: 6. CDR1 is SGHTA, CDR2 FQGTGA, per germline. The length of the CDR3 is 16 residues. CDR3 coding DNA: TGTGCCAGCAGCTTAGCGGGACAGGGGGCATGGGATACGCAGTATTTT. This translates into CASSLAGQGAWDTQYF.